These T cell receptor beta chains were read from a single sample in a study of blood T cell repertoires in COVID-19. Profiling relied on immunoSEQ multiplex PCR, and the TCRdb table lists in-frame clones only, not all of them. The sample records about 61,000 clones, about nine tenths being singletons. Sample: peripheral blood. The receptor source for this set is a woman between 50 and 59 years old with active or convalescent COVID-19. The CDR3 runs from the conserved cysteine through the conserved F or W. Each record gives: clone size, J gene, D gene, V gene, CDR3 DNA, CDR3 protein. D genes are given only for firm matches. Not all rows give a size; the values are once, few, many and, for expanded clones, a class.

- TRBJ2-4 TRBD1 TRBV29-1 TGCAGCGTTGAATCTGACAGGGGGATGAAAAACATTCAGTACTTC CSVESDRGMKNIQYF
- TRBJ2-3 - TRBV5-4 TGTGCCAGCAGTCCGAGAACCACAGATACGCAGTATTTT CASSPRTTDTQYF
- TRBJ1-2 - TRBV2 TGTGCCAGCAGACGGACAGACACTAACTATGGCTACACCTTC CASRRTDTNYGYTF
- TRBJ2-3 TRBD2 TRBV6-2/TRBV6-3 TGTGCCAGCAGCCCTCTAGCGGGAGGCCTCACAGATACGCAGTATTTT CASSPLAGGLTDTQYF
- TRBJ1-1 TRBD1 TRBV5-5 TGTGCCAGCAGCAGGGAAGCCGGGACAGGGGGCACTGAAGCTTTCTTT CASSREAGTGGTEAFF
- TRBJ1-5 TRBD1 TRBV6-2/TRBV6-3 TGTGCCAGCAGCCAGGGACAGGGGCGCGGTCAGCCCCAGCATTTT CASSQGQGRGQPQHF
- TRBJ2-5 - TRBV19 TGTGCCAGTAGTAGGGGGACGGGAGAGCTACAAGAGACCCAGTACTTC CASSRGTGELQETQYF
- TRBJ2-3 - TRBV19 TGTGCCAGTAGTGAGAACATCGGATGGGGGCCTAGCACAGATACGCAGTATTTT CASSENIGWGPSTDTQYF
- TRBJ2-3 TRBD1 TRBV3-1/TRBV3-2 TGTGCCAGCAGCCGCCCCGGGACAGGGGAAGATACGCAGTATTTT CASSRPGTGEDTQYF
few TRBJ1-3 - TRBV6-5 TGTGCCAGCAGTTACGGCGGGATCGGAAACACCATATATTTT CASSYGGIGNTIYF
- TRBJ2-4 TRBD2 TRBV15 TGTGCCACCACCGGGACTAGCGGGAGCTTAGCCAAAAACATTCAGTACTTC CATTGTSGSLAKNIQYF
- TRBJ2-1 - TRBV5-5 TGTGCCAGCAGCCCAGACTTGGGCAATGAGCAGTTCTTC CASSPDLGNEQFF
- TRBJ1-2 TRBD1 TRBV27 TGTGCCAGCAGGCCCCGGAGGACAGGGGGCGGCTATGGCTACACCTTC CASRPRRTGGGYGYTF
- TRBJ2-2 TRBD1 TRBV24-1 TGTGCCACGGAGAATCGGGACAGGGGGAAGGACACCGGGGAGCTGTTTTTT CATENRDRGKDTGELFF